The 3 T cell receptor beta chains listed next were all sequenced from one sample in a study of human T cells and chemical hapten exposure (dated by TCRdb to the early 2020s). According to the study, the label for this sample's time point signals: patch test 2, 6 weeks after DPC sensitization. The intended sense of this specimen's treatment or condition label: therapeutic diphenylcyclopropenone sensitization with weekly scalp DPC. The protocol used for the library was RACE. The sequencer was a NextSeq 500. TCRdb reprocessed the public reads (quality trimming at Q25 with fastp, clone calling with MiXCR) and kept in-frame beta chains. Each entry is one CDR3 protein sequence, shown with its most common DNA and genes. The sample has 35,000 to 45,000 distinct CDR3 sequences on record, more than 8.5% of them singletons. Together, the top ten hold around 16% of the sample. The specimen was whole blood, collected in connection with sensitization to the hapten diphenylcyclopropenone (DPC). The receptors originated from a woman aged 40 to 55 with alopecia areata. Some clones in this sample may be carry-over from other donors' samples.

This clonotype came up many times. V usage is TRBV19 and J usage is TRBJ2-2; 10 nucleotides match TRBD1. V was clipped by 6 bases and J by 6 bases; unmatched bases: 7. CDR1 and CDR2 (germline): LNHDA, SQIVND (reference sequence). This CDR3 is 15 amino acids long. The CDR3 bases are TGTGCCAGTAGCCTGGGACAGGGGATCGCCGGGGAGCTGTTTTTT. Residues: CASSLGQGIAGELFF.

This clonotype came up a few times. This chain connects TRBV2 to TRBJ2-3, with D possibly being TRBD1 or TRBD2 (5 bases each). Germline CDR1 and CDR2: SNHLY and FYNNEI. There are 13 residues in the CDR3. V gave up 6 bases and J gave up 1 base, with 8 bases separating them. The CDR3: CASRGTGTDTQYF. The CDR3 DNA sequence: TGTGCCAGCAGGGGGACCGGCACAGATACGCAGTATTTT.

This clonotype was found a few times. This chain links TRBV5-4 with TRBJ2-2; a weak D match, TRBD1 (6 bases). The CDR3 consists of 17 residues. V dropped 3 bases and J dropped 3 bases, with 18 bases sitting between them. CDR1 SGHNT and CDR2 YYREEE come from the germline V gene (reference sequence). CDR3 sequence: CASSSAMGRGDTGELFF. The CDR3 region has the DNA TGTGCCAGCAGCTCGGCGATGGGCAGGGGTGACACCGGGGAGCTGTTTTTT.